This TCR beta chain was obtained from a study of T cell responses to AZD1222 COVID-19 vaccine. About this clone: Its cognate antigen is unknown.

Study-level findings and limits: It should be noted that donors were predominantly white British and more often female, and clonal diversity was possibly underestimated. Baseline serostatus was positive in only six or seven AZD1222 recipients. Distributed over spike, vaccine-associated CD4 TCRs predominated at 160-218 and 743-854. Two AZD1222 doses significantly raised spike-specific TCR breadth and depth over controls.

Clones were sequenced by immunoSEQ multiplex PCR, and TCRdb holds only the in-frame ones, with some missing. Of approximately 140,000 clones listed, approximately 94% are singletons. CDR3 length: 15 amino acids. Trimming at V came to 1 base and at J to 5 bases, leaving 3 bases not matched to a gene. Germline loops: CDR1 KGHSH, CDR2 LQKENI. The source is an adult in good health. This chain uses TRBV18 with TRBJ2-1; 9 nucleotides align to TRBD2. Sequenced here: peripheral blood, sampled on day 0 of AZD1222 vaccination. For the CDR3, the DNA is TGTGCCAGCTCACCACGAAGACTAGCGGACAATGAGCAGTTCTTC. Translated: CASSPRRLADNEQFF.